This TCR beta chain emerged from a study of T cells after yellow fever vaccination (dated by TCRdb to the late 2010s). Regarding the research as a whole: The SMART-Seq v4 Ultra Low Input RNA kit was used to prepare libraries from fractions with low cell numbers. Bulk PBMC replicates and cell subsets were isolated from blood drawn at multiple timepoints before and after both primary and secondary immunization. To follow T-cell clones before and after primary and booster YFV17D yellow fever vaccination, bulk TCR alpha and beta repertoires were sequenced over time. Two healthy male donors made up the cohort, one aged 18 to 30 years and the other aged 30 to 40 years.

The label giving this sample's treatment or condition can be read as: live attenuated yellow fever vaccine strain. At each blood-draw timepoint, two biological replicates of bulk PBMCs were collected. A standard Ficoll-Paque protocol was used to isolate PBMCs from peripheral blood. TriZol was used to extract RNA from bulk PBMCs, from CD4 and CD8 fractions, and from dextramer-positive and dextramer-negative fractions. Sequencing took place on an Illumina NovaSeq 6000. TCR cDNA was made using 5'RACE template switching, a step that added a universal primer site and unique molecular identifiers. Priming for cDNA synthesis came from both the TCR alpha and TCR beta constant segments. Libraries were amplified in two PCR steps, with sample barcodes and sequencing adapters added in the second step. Sequencing of libraries was done on Illumina HiSeq 2500 (2x100 bp) or NovaSeq (2x150 bp). As for the authors' bioinformatics: Reads were demultiplexed and collapsed into UMI consensus sequences with MIGEC, and V(D)J alignment was performed with MiXCR. Vaccine-responding clonotypes were defined with edgeR using replicate PBMC samples, requiring FDR below 0.01 and a log2 fold change above 5 up to day 15. Each bulk clonotype received a CD4 or CD8 identity based on whether the sequenced CD4 or CD8 repertoire contained that clonotype at higher abundance. The public reads were run again by TCRdb, first through fastp at Q25 and then through MiXCR, and only productive beta chains were kept. Each CDR3 protein appears once, grouped with its most common genes and DNA. Clone size and V and J calls follow TCRdb, not the original study. This sample holds approximately 330,000 distinct CDR3 sequences; approximately 4% were observed only once. The ten largest clones represent approximately 23% of the sample.

A distance of 13 bases separates the germline ends of V and J, which lose 7 bases and 4 bases respectively. Inclusive of the bounding cysteine and phenylalanine, the CDR3 is 13 residues long. The sequence is cut down to CDR3 DNA, 39 bases in frame from base 1. The germline V gene (reference sequence) yields SEHNR for CDR1 and FQNEAQ for CDR2. The investigation overall reported the following: Computational filtering was needed because FACS-sorted repertoires could contain abundant contaminating clonotypes from the bulk population. Most clones expanded after primary vaccination were re-detected after the booster (almost 98% of CD4 and 88% of CD8), suggesting broad memory maintenance. The study included only a couple of donors, which limits how far the findings can be generalized. A small share of clonotypes was detected in both CD4 and CD8 compartments, with the overlap likely arising from convergent recombination. The secondary T-cell response was found to be weaker but faster than the primary response, with a peak reached on day 5 rather than on day 15.

The table lists this clonotype with a few counts. What this receptor recognizes is not known. Base qualities are not at hand, and no much larger clone is one base apart. The source material was PBMCs, sampled 5 days after the yellow fever booster vaccination. The sequence is built from TRBV7-9 and TRBJ1-1, with TRBD1 tentatively as D gene (5 bases match). This receptor was obtained from a man between 18 and 35 years old who received the YFV17D yellow fever vaccine. The DNA sequence is given as TGTGCCAGCACCTCCGGGACGAGCACTGAAGCTTTCTTT. This yields the protein CASTSGTSTEAFF. With the rest looked up from the reference TRBV7-9 and TRBJ1-1 genes rather than sequenced, the full variable domain is DTGVSQNPRHKITKRGQNVTFRCDPISEHNRLYWYRQTLGQGPEFLTYFQNEAQLEKSRLLSDRFSAERPKGSFSTLEIQRTEQGDSAMYLCASTSGTSTEAFFGQGTRLTVV.